The rows below give T cell receptor beta chains drawn from one sample of a study of T cells in Graves' hyperthyroidism and ophthalmopathy. MiXCR, run by TCRdb on the multiplex PCR reads, gives a single entry per CDR3 protein. This table holds some 200,000 distinct CDR3 sequences, 17% found once. Sequenced: blood. Receptor source: a man aged 45 to 65 with Graves' hyperthyroidism. Both conserved end residues are part of each CDR3. A D gene is named only where the DNA matches it firmly. Where a row states a size, it is once, few, many or the class of an expanded clone; other rows omit it.

.,TRBV2,many,TRBJ2-7,TGTGCCAGCAGTGCGTCCCCGGGGAGCTACGAGCAGTACTTC,CASSASPGSYEQYF
.,TRBV28,.,TRBJ1-4,TGTGCCAGCAGCGAAACCGGGACGGAGAATGAAAAACTGTTTTTT,CASSETGTENEKLFF
.,TRBV6-2/TRBV6-3,many,TRBJ1-5,TGTGCCAGCACCTCCGCCCATCGGGGGAGCAATCAGCCCCAGCATTTT,CASTSAHRGSNQPQHF
TRBD2,TRBV20-1,many,TRBJ2-7,TGCAGTGCTAGCGCCCCAGCGGGAGGGAGGCGGGAGCAGTACTTC,CSASAPAGGRREQYF
TRBD1,TRBV24-1,.,TRBJ2-4,TGTGCCACCGGTGCCTGGACAGGGAAAAACATTCAGTACTTC,CATGAWTGKNIQYF
TRBD1,TRBV10-3,.,TRBJ1-2,TGTGCCATCACCCATTCTACAGGGGGCTATGGCTACACCTTC,CAITHSTGGYGYTF
.,TRBV14,many,TRBJ2-1,TGTGCCAGCAGCCGTCGAACGCCGGGACTTATAACGCATGAGCAGTTCTTC,CASSRRTPGLITHEQFF
.,TRBV4-1,.,TRBJ2-2,TGCGCCAGCAGCCCCCGATTCACCGGGGAGCTGTTTTTT,CASSPRFTGELFF
.,TRBV25-1,.,TRBJ2-1,TGTGCCAGCAGTTTAACCTTGAATGAGCAGTTCTTC,CASSLTLNEQFF
TRBD1,TRBV28,many,TRBJ1-5,TGTGCCAGCAGTCAAGCCAGGACAGGGGGAGGTCAGCCCCAGCATTTT,CASSQARTGGGQPQHF
.,TRBV9,.,TRBJ2-5,TGTGCCAGCAGCCGGACTGCTGGAGAGACCCAGTACTTC,CASSRTAGETQYF
.,TRBV27,many,TRBJ2-7,TGTGCCAGCAGCCATGGGGGAAGATTCTTGGGTGAGCAGTACTTC,CASSHGGRFLGEQYF
TRBD1,TRBV10-2,many,TRBJ2-3,TGCGCCAGCAGTGGGACAGGGAGCCCAGATACGCAGTATTTT,CASSGTGSPDTQYF
.,TRBV6-1,many,TRBJ1-1,TGTGCCAGCAGAGTGCACAGTCGGACTGAAGCTTTCTTT,CASRVHSRTEAFF
TRBD1,TRBV5-1,few,TRBJ2-5,TGCGCCAGCAGCCTTTTCCTGACAGGGGTACAAGAGACCCAGTACTTC,CASSLFLTGVQETQYF